A selection of T cell receptor beta chains follows, all from one sample in a study of blood T cell repertoires in COVID-19. Assay used: immunoSEQ multiplex PCR; TCRdb lists only in-frame clones, some missing. The sample includes 130,000 to 150,000 clones, more than 70% of them seen just once. Sequencing was carried out using PBMCs or T cells enriched from blood (not recorded which). The receptors stem from a man aged 35 to 55 with acute COVID-19. The CDR3 runs from the conserved cysteine through the conserved F or W. A D gene is named only where the DNA matches it firmly. Size is omitted from some rows. Given values are once, few, many or a class for expanded clones.

V gene	clone size	J gene	D gene	CDR3 DNA	CDR3 protein
TRBV4-3	.	TRBJ2-2	.	TGCGCCAGCAGCCAAGAACCCCGGGACACCGGGGAGCTGTTTTTT	CASSQEPRDTGELFF
TRBV21-1	.	TRBJ1-6	.	TGTGCCAGCAGCGCTAAACCGGGACAGGGGGACAAGTGGCTGAATTCACCCCTCCACTTT	CASSAKPGQGDKWLNSPLHF
TRBV4-3	.	TRBJ1-4	.	TGCGCCAGCAGCCAAGATCAGGGTCTGGATGAAAAACTGTTTTTT	CASSQDQGLDEKLFF
TRBV6-5	.	TRBJ2-3	.	TGTGCCAGCAGAACGACGGGGTTCAATACGCAGTATTTT	CASRTTGFNTQYF
TRBV29-1	.	TRBJ1-1	TRBD1	TGCAGCGTTGGAGAGACAGGGCCCACTGAAGCTTTCTTT	CSVGETGPTEAFF
TRBV9	.	TRBJ2-1	TRBD2	TGTGCCAGCAGCGTATTAGCGGGGGGCTCAAAGGGTGAGCAGTTCTTC	CASSVLAGGSKGEQFF
TRBV29-1	.	TRBJ1-2	.	TGCAGCGTTGAAGACGCAGGGGTCGGCTACACCTTC	CSVEDAGVGYTF
TRBV27	.	TRBJ1-6	.	TGTGCCAGCAGTCTGAACAGAGCTTCACCCCTCCACTTT	CASSLNRASPLHF
TRBV30	.	TRBJ2-7	.	TGTGCCTGGAACCCCGGGGGCTCCTACGAGCAGTACTTC	CAWNPGGSYEQYF
TRBV29-1	once	TRBJ2-7	.	TGCAGCGTTACCCAGGGACACCGGAGCTACGAGCAGTACTTC	CSVTQGHRSYEQYF
TRBV3-1/TRBV3-2	.	TRBJ2-2	.	TGTGCCAGCAGCCGCGGCACCGGGGAGCTGTTTTTT	CASSRGTGELFF
TRBV7-2	.	TRBJ1-4	.	TGTGCCAGTACCCGGACAGTTAATGAAAAACTGTTTTTT	CASTRTVNEKLFF
TRBV10-2	.	TRBJ2-2	.	TGCGCCAGCAGGAACAGGGTGATGAACGCCGGGGAGCTGTTTTTT	CASRNRVMNAGELFF
TRBV7-2	.	TRBJ2-7	.	TGTGCCAGCAGCTTAACCTCTGTGGATGGCGGGGAGCAGTACTTC	CASSLTSVDGGEQYF
TRBV7-2	.	TRBJ2-2	.	TGTGCCAGCAGCGTGGGCTGGGACTCGGGCACCGGGGAGCTGTTTTTT	CASSVGWDSGTGELFF
TRBV11-2	.	TRBJ2-5	.	TGTGCCAGCAGCTTACATAACAGACTAAAAGAGACCCAGTACTTC	CASSLHNRLKETQYF
TRBV4-2	.	TRBJ2-7	.	TGTGCCAGCAGCGCCCCCGGGACTCCCTACGAGCAGTACTTC	CASSAPGTPYEQYF
TRBV6-5	.	TRBJ1-1	.	TGTGCCACCCAAAAGGTGACAGTCATGAACACTGAAGCTTTCTTT	CATQKVTVMNTEAFF
TRBV2	.	TRBJ1-2	.	TGTGCCAGCAGTGTTCTCCGGCTAGCTAACTATGGCTACACCTTC	CASSVLRLANYGYTF
TRBV27	few	TRBJ2-1	TRBD2	TGTGCCAGCAGTTTATGGCTAGCGGGGGGCAATGAGCAGTTCTTC	CASSLWLAGGNEQFF
TRBV30	.	TRBJ1-6	.	TGTGCCTGGAGAGGAGCATATAATTCACCCCTCCACTTT	CAWRGAYNSPLHF
TRBV5-1	.	TRBJ1-3	.	TGCGCCAGCAGCTTAGACGCAGGCTCTGGAAACACCATATATTTT	CASSLDAGSGNTIYF
TRBV4-1	.	TRBJ2-1	TRBD2	TGCGCCAGCAGCCAAGATAGACTAGCGGGTCCGAACAATGAGCAGTTCTTC	CASSQDRLAGPNNEQFF
TRBV10-3	.	TRBJ2-7	.	TGTGCCATCAGCACTACCCTTCGGGACGAGCAGTACTTC	CAISTTLRDEQYF
TRBV30	few	TRBJ1-2	.	TGTGCCTGGAGGGAGGGTAGAGACTATGGCTACACCTTC	CAWREGRDYGYTF
TRBV28	.	TRBJ1-5	.	TGTGCCAGCAGTCTAGGGGGTACCAATCAGCCCCAGCATTTT	CASSLGGTNQPQHF
TRBV2	.	TRBJ2-1	TRBD2	TGTGCCAGCACCGGACTAGCGGGAGGCCGTGTTACAGAGGGGCAGTTCTTC	CASTGLAGGRVTEGQFF
TRBV12-2	.	TRBJ1-4	.	TGTGCAAGTCGCTTAGCGGGGTCCCGGGACAGGGGTCGAGAAAAACTGTTTTTT	CASRLAGSRDRGREKLFF
TRBV27	.	TRBJ2-1	TRBD1	TGTGCCAGCAGTTTATCCCCCTGGACAGGGTCCTACAATGAGCAGTTCTTC	CASSLSPWTGSYNEQFF
TRBV19	.	TRBJ2-1	TRBD2	TGTGCCAGTACCTTAGCGGGAGGGAACAATGAGCAGTTCTTC	CASTLAGGNNEQFF
TRBV4-1	.	TRBJ1-1	.	TGCGCCAGCAGCCCCTCCGGGACATTCATGAACACTGAAGCTTTCTTT	CASSPSGTFMNTEAFF
TRBV28	few	TRBJ2-7	TRBD1	TGTGCCAGCAGTTACCGGGACAGTGGCTCCTACGAGCAGTACTTC	CASSYRDSGSYEQYF
TRBV7-6	.	TRBJ2-3	TRBD2	TGTGCCAGCAGCTTAACGGGGGGGCTGGTAGATACGCAGTATTTT	CASSLTGGLVDTQYF
TRBV6-1	.	TRBJ2-7	.	TGTGCCAGCAGTGATGTACTAGCCGCCTACGAGCAGTACTTC	CASSDVLAAYEQYF
TRBV7-6	few	TRBJ2-5	TRBD2	TGTGCCAGCAGCGTAGCGCCGGGACTAGCGGGGACGGAGACCCAGTACTTC	CASSVAPGLAGTETQYF
TRBV19	.	TRBJ2-5	TRBD1	TGTGCCAGTAGCGGGACAGCGACCCAAGAGACCCAGTACTTC	CASSGTATQETQYF
TRBV28	.	TRBJ2-3	TRBD2	TGTGCCAGCTCCGGGACTAGCGGGAGACACCTGTGGAGAGATACGCAGTATTTT	CASSGTSGRHLWRDTQYF
TRBV6-2/TRBV6-3	.	TRBJ2-3	TRBD2	TGTGCCAGCAGCCAGACTAGCGGGACTGGCACAGATACGCAGTATTTT	CASSQTSGTGTDTQYF